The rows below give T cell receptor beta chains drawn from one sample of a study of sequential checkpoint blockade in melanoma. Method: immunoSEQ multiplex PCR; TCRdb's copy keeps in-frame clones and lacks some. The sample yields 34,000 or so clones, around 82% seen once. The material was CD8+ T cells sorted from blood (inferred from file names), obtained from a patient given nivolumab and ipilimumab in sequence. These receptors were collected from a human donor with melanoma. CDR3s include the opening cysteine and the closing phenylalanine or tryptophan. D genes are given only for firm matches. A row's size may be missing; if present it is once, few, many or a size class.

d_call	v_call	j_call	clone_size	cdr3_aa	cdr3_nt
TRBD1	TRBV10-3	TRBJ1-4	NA	CAISQGGGDEKLFF	TGTGCCATCTCCCAGGGGGGTGGGGATGAAAAACTGTTTTTT
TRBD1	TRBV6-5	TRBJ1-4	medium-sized	CASSSAPGQGGEKLFF	TGTGCCAGCAGTTCCGCACCGGGACAGGGTGGTGAAAAACTGTTTTTT
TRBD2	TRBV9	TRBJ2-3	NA	CASSAAGLAGPDTQYF	TGTGCCAGCAGCGCAGCGGGACTAGCGGGACCAGATACGCAGTATTTT
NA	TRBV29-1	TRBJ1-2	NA	CSVVGALGGYTF	TGCAGCGTTGTAGGGGCCTTAGGAGGCTACACCTTC
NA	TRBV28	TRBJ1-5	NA	CASSLGGYNQPQHF	TGTGCCAGCAGTTTGGGCGGGTACAATCAGCCCCAGCATTTT
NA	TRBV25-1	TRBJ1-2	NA	CASRRQDNYGYTF	TGTGCCAGCAGAAGGCAGGATAACTATGGCTACACCTTC
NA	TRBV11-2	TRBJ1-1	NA	CASSLVVRGYTEAFF	TGTGCCAGCAGCTTAGTAGTCAGGGGTTACACTGAAGCTTTCTTT
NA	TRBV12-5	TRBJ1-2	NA	CASGSPGLFRGYTF	TGTGCTAGTGGTTCGCCGGGACTCTTCCGGGGCTACACCTTC
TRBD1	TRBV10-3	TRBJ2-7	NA	CAISESGTGGRYEQYF	TGTGCCATCAGTGAGTCGGGGACAGGGGGCCGCTACGAGCAGTACTTC
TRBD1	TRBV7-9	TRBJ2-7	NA	CASSPPDRVDEQYF	TGTGCCAGCAGCCCCCCGGACAGGGTTGACGAGCAGTACTTC
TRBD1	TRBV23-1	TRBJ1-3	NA	CATFRGQGGGNTIYF	TGCGCCACCTTCAGGGGACAGGGGGGTGGAAACACCATATATTTT
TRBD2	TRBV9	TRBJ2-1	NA	CASSVGTSGRDFGYEQFF	TGTGCCAGCAGCGTCGGGACTAGCGGGAGGGATTTTGGGTATGAGCAGTTCTTC
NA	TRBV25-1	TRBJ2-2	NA	CASSERDTGELFF	TGTGCCAGCAGTGAGCGGGACACCGGGGAGCTGTTTTTT
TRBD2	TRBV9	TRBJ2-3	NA	CASSGGLAGAFPPSTDTQYF	TGTGCCAGCAGCGGAGGACTAGCGGGAGCCTTCCCGCCTAGCACAGATACGCAGTATTTT
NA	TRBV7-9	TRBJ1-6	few	CASRTWTANSPLHF	TGTGCCAGCAGGACCTGGACAGCCAATTCACCCCTCCACTTT
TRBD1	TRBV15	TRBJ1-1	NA	CATSRVDRGTEAFF	TGTGCCACCAGCAGGGTGGACAGGGGAACTGAAGCTTTCTTT
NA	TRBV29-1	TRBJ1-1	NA	CSVEDMSTEAFF	TGCAGCGTTGAAGATATGAGCACTGAAGCTTTCTTT
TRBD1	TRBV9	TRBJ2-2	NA	CASSFRTGVTGELFF	TGTGCCAGCAGCTTTCGGACAGGGGTGACCGGGGAGCTGTTTTTT
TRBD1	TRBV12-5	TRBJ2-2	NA	CASGTDRAVVTGELFF	TGTGCTAGTGGGACGGACAGGGCCGTTGTAACCGGGGAGCTGTTTTTT
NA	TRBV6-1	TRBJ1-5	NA	CASSGPPGSWGNQPQHF	TGTGCCAGCAGTGGACCCCCCGGGTCCTGGGGCAATCAGCCCCAGCATTTT
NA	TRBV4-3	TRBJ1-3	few	CASSQTGYTGNTIYF	TGCGCCAGCAGCCAAACAGGGTACACTGGAAACACCATATATTTT
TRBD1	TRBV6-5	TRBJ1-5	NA	CASRRTGRNQPQHF	TGTGCCAGCAGGAGGACAGGGAGGAATCAGCCCCAGCATTTT
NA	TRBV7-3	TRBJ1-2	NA	CASSSDGGQFGYTF	TGTGCCAGCAGCTCGGACGGAGGTCAATTTGGCTACACCTTC
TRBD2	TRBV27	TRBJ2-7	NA	CASSLTGGSSSYEQYF	TGTGCCAGCAGTTTAACAGGCGGGAGCAGCTCCTACGAGCAGTACTTC
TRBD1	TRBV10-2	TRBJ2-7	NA	CASTVEDRGAYEQYF	TGCGCCAGCACCGTAGAGGACAGGGGAGCGTACGAGCAGTACTTC
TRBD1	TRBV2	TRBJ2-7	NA	CASSQHAGTGLYEQYF	TGTGCCAGCAGTCAACACGCCGGGACAGGCTTATACGAGCAGTACTTC
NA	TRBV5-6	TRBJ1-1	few	CASSLGGVAEAFF	TGTGCCAGCAGCTTGGGGGGGGTAGCTGAAGCTTTCTTT
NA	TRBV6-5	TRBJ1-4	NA	CASSEIGGQKLFF	TGTGCCAGCTCAGAAATCGGAGGACAAAAACTGTTTTTT
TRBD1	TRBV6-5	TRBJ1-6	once	CASSLDRAIYSPLHF	TGTGCCAGCAGTTTGGACAGGGCAATTTATTCACCCCTCCACTTT